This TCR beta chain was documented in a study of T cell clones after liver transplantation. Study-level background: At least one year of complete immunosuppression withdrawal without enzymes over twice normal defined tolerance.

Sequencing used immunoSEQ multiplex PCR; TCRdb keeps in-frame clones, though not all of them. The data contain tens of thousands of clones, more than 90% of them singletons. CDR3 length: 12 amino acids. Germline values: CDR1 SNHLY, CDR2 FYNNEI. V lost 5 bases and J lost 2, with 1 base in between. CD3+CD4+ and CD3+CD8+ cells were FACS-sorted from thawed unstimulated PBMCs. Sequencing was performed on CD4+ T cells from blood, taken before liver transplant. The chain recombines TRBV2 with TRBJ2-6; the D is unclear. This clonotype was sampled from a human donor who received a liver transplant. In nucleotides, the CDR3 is TGTGCCAGCAGTCCTGGGGCCAACGTCCTGACTTTC. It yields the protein CASSPGANVLTF.